This T cell receptor beta chain was captured by sequencing in a study of siplizumab effects on memory and regulatory T cells (dated by TCRdb to the late 2010s). With regard to the full study: The study examined how the anti-CD2 antibody siplizumab affects alloreactive T-cell subsets in allogeneic mixed lymphocyte reactions built from human PBMCs.

Sorted unstimulated T cells, along with proliferating T cells recovered from mixed lymphocyte reactions, underwent TCRbeta CDR3 sequencing. Fresh whole blood from around 11 HLA-typed healthy donors was used to isolate PBMCs. About this clone: The clone's antigen remains unknown. Within one base of it there is no much larger clone, and no base qualities were kept.

V is clipped by 1 base and J by 6 bases, and the sequence between their germline boundaries is 9 bases long. From the cysteine up to the phenylalanine, the CDR3 has a length of 13 residues. Only CDR3 DNA remains: 39 bases, in frame from the first base. Reading the germline V gene (reference sequence) gives CDR1 LNHDA and CDR2 SQIVND. The full study reports these points: For roughly 75-97% of proliferating CD4+ or CD8+ clones, no naive or memory phenotype could be assigned. Whether proliferating Tregs from siplizumab cultures were suppressive was not functionally confirmed. The cumulative frequency of alloreactive sequences traceable to unstimulated CD4+ memory T cells was significantly reduced by siplizumab. Sequences below about 10^-5 frequency were poorly captured, so only a minor fraction of alloreactive clones could be mapped to unstimulated subsets. Greater diversity appeared to be present in unstimulated naive T cells than in memory T cells, and a substantial contribution to the alloresponse seemed to be made by naive cells. In reactions with siplizumab, an average of about 75% of mappable alloreactive CD4+ clones were Treg-derived, compared with 25% to 30% in control reactions.

The library was generated by the immunoSEQ multiplex PCR assay. Some 100,000 TCR templates per sample were assayed by the deep sequencing platform. Genomic DNA extracted from sorted T cells was the material used for TCRbeta CDR3 sequencing. The authors processed their data as follows. The R programming language was used for clonal analysis of the TCRbeta CDR3 data. Unstimulated samples were compared with post-reaction CFSE-low samples to define alloreactive CD4+ and CD8+ clones. Regulatory or non-regulatory origin was assigned to alloreactive CD4+ clones by matching of sequences to sorted unstimulated Treg and non-Treg repertoires. TCRdb provides this immuneACCESS table in a form limited to in-frame rearrangements. Some clones are lacking; in checked studies, under half of them reflect an unresolved V gene, and why the rest are absent is not known. V and J calls and clone size follow that table, whereas D and trimming were derived from the DNA. The sample table contains 120,000 or so clones; only one count was recorded for 80% to 95% of them. About 1.5% of the sample rests with the top ten.

The sequencing sample was made of CD4+ T cells sorted from blood. The receptor was isolated from a human donor in good health. Rearrangement joined TRBV19 to TRBJ2-5; the D segment could be TRBD1, given 5 matching bases. At the DNA level, the sequence is TGTGCCAGTAGTATAGCAGCAGGGCAGACCCAGTACTTC. Its amino acids are CASSIAAGQTQYF.